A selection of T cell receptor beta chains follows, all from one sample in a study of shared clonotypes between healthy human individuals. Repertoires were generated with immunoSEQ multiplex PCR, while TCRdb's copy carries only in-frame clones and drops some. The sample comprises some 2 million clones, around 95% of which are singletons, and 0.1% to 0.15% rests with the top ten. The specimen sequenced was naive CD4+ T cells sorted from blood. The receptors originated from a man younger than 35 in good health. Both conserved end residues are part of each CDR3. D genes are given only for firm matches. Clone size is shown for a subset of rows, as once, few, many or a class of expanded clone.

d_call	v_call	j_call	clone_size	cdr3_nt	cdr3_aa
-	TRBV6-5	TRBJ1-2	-	TGTGCCAGCCGCGCTTGGGCTAACTATGGCTACACCTTC	CASRAWANYGYTF
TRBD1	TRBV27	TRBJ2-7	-	TGTGCCAGTGATGAAAATCGGACAGGGTCTCTGGAGGAGCAGTACTTC	CASDENRTGSLEEQYF
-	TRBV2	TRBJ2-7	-	TGTGCCAGCATTACGCAAACAGGAGGACCCTACGAGCAGTACTTC	CASITQTGGPYEQYF
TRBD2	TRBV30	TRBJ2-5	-	TGTGCCTGGGCGGGGACTAGCGGCCCGCAAGAGACCCAGTACTTC	CAWAGTSGPQETQYF
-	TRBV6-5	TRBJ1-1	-	TGTGCCAGCAGTTACTCTCCGGGTGCTGCTGAAGCTTTCTTT	CASSYSPGAAEAFF
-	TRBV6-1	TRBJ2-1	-	TGTGCCAGCAGTTCGCAATTAAATGAGCAGTTCTTC	CASSSQLNEQFF
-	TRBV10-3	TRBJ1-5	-	TGTGCCATCAGTGAGCTTGGCGGGGATAGCAATCAGCCCCAGCATTTT	CAISELGGDSNQPQHF
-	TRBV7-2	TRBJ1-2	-	TGTGCCAGCAGTAAGGCCCAATGGAGCTATGGCTACACCTTC	CASSKAQWSYGYTF
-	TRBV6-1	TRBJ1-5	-	TGTGCCAGCAGTAGTCGGACTCGGGGAAATCAGCCCCAGCATTTT	CASSSRTRGNQPQHF
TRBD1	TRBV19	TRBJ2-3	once	TGTGCCAGTAGTAATTTCCGGGACAGGGGCGGGACAGATACGCAGTATTTT	CASSNFRDRGGTDTQYF
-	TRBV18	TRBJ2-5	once	TGTGCCAGCTCACCACCTGGCGAAGAGACCCAGTACTTC	CASSPPGEETQYF
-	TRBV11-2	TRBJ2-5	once	TGTGCCAGCAGCTTAGAGAGGGCCCGGGCCCTGAAACAAGAGACCCAGTACTTC	CASSLERARALKQETQYF
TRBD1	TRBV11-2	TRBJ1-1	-	TGTGCCAGCAAACGGACAGGGGCCCCTGAAGCTTTCTTT	CASKRTGAPEAFF
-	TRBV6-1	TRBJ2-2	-	TGTGCCAGCACAGGTGTTAACACCGGGGAGCTGTTTTTT	CASTGVNTGELFF
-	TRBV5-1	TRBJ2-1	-	TGCGCCAGCAGCTTCCAGTCGGGGGAATGGGATGAGCAGTTCTTC	CASSFQSGEWDEQFF
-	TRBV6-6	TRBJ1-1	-	TGTGCCAGCAGTAGGACACAGGGTAGCACTGAAGCTTTCTTT	CASSRTQGSTEAFF
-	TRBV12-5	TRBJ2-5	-	TGTGCTAGTGGTTTCTCTAGCGTTCAAGAGACCCAGTACTTC	CASGFSSVQETQYF
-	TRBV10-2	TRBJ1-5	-	TGCGCCAGCAGGTCCAGGGTAGATCAGCCCCAGCATTTT	CASRSRVDQPQHF
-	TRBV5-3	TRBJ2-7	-	TGTGCCAGAAGCTCCTATTCGATAGCCTGGGCCTACGAGCAGTACTTC	CARSSYSIAWAYEQYF
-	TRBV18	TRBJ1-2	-	TGTGCCAGCTCACCACAGGGACACCCTACGGGTTCCTATGGCTACACCTTC	CASSPQGHPTGSYGYTF
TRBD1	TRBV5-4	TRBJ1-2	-	TGTGCCAGCAGCCTCGGACAGGGGCTAGGGGAAGGCTACACCTTC	CASSLGQGLGEGYTF
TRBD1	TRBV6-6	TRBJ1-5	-	TGTGCCAGTGCACAGGGGGCTAATCAGCCCCAGCATTTT	CASAQGANQPQHF
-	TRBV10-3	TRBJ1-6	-	TGTGCCACCGCCCTGGGCAATTCACCCCTCCACTTT	CATALGNSPLHF
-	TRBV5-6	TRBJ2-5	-	TGTGCCAGCAGCTTGGGGGTCGTACTAGCAGGGACCCAGTACTTC	CASSLGVVLAGTQYF
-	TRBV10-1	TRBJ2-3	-	TGCGCCAGCAGTGACTTCGACGGCACAGATACGCAGTATTTT	CASSDFDGTDTQYF
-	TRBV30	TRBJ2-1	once	TGTGCCTGGAGTGGGGGGCGCGACAATGAGCAGTTCTTC	CAWSGGRDNEQFF
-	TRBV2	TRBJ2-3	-	TGTGCCAGCAGTGATTGGACGCCAGATACGCAGTATTTT	CASSDWTPDTQYF
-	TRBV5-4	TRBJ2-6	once	TGTGCCAGCAGCTCCTCAGGGATTACTGGGGCCAACGTCCTGACTTTC	CASSSSGITGANVLTF
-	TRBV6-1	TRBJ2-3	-	TGTGCCAGCAGTGAGCCGGGGGCGAAAGCAGATACGCAGTATTTT	CASSEPGAKADTQYF
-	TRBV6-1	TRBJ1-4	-	TGTGCCAGCAGTGAAGCGGGCAGGCGTAAGGTGGAAAAACTGTTTTTT	CASSEAGRRKVEKLFF
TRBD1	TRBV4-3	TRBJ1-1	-	TGCGCCAGCAGCCAAGGCCAGGGGGCCTGGGGCACTGAAGCTTTCTTT	CASSQGQGAWGTEAFF
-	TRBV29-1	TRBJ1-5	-	TGCAGCGTAAGAGAGTCCCCAAATAGCAATCAGCCCCAGCATTTT	CSVRESPNSNQPQHF
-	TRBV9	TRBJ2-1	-	TGTGCCAGCAGCGTAGTATCGGATAACTCCTACAATGAGCAGTTCTTC	CASSVVSDNSYNEQFF
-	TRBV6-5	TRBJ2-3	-	TGTGCCAGCAGTTATAGCGGAAGAGGCGCAGATACGCAGTATTTT	CASSYSGRGADTQYF
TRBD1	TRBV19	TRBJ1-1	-	TGTGCCAGTAGCAACAGGGGGCAGGTGAACACCGAAGCTTTCTTT	CASSNRGQVNTEAFF
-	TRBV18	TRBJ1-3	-	TGTGCCAGCTCACCACCGGGCCTCTCTGGAAACACCATATATTTT	CASSPPGLSGNTIYF
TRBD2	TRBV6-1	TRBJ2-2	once	TGTGCCAGCAACCAGCGGGGGACCGGGGAGCTGTTTTTT	CASNQRGTGELFF
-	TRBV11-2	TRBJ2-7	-	TGTGCCAGCAGCTTAGAACTCGGCAGGGTCTATGAGCAGTACTTC	CASSLELGRVYEQYF
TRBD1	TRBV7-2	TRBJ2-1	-	TGTGCCAGCAGCTTAGACGGGACAGGGGGCTCCTACAATGAGCAGTTCTTC	CASSLDGTGGSYNEQFF
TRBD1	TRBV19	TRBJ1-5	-	TGTGCCAGTAGTATTCCCCAGGGGGCCGGACAGCCCCAGCATTTT	CASSIPQGAGQPQHF
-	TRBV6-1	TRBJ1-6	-	TGTGCCAGCAGTGAAGATTCCAGGGTTGGTTCACCCCTCCACTTT	CASSEDSRVGSPLHF
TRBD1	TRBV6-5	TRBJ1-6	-	TGTGCCAGCAGAGCCGGGACAGGGGCTAATTCACCCCTCCACTTT	CASRAGTGANSPLHF
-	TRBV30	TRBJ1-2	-	TGTGCCTGGAGCCCCCAGAGTAACTATGGCTACACCTTC	CAWSPQSNYGYTF
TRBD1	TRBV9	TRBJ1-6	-	TGTGCCAGCAGCGTAGCCCCAACAGGGGCGAATTCACCCCTCCACTTT	CASSVAPTGANSPLHF
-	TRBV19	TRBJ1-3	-	TGTGCCAGTAGTCGCCAGGGTGAAGGAAACACCATATATTTT	CASSRQGEGNTIYF